The clone carrying this T cell receptor beta chain has a single count. This sample stems from a study of cytotoxic CD8 clonotypes in ibrutinib-treated CLL. V was cut by 5 bases and J by 6 bases, with 9 bases left in between. This CDR3 is 11 amino acids long. The V gene's germline CDR1 is DFQATT and CDR2 SNEGSKA (reference sequence). T cells were sequenced at a targeted depth of 1 in 200,000 to 1 in 1 million. Only in-frame clones appear in the TCRdb table, and some are missing; sequencing was by immunoSEQ multiplex PCR. The sample holds roughly 23,000 clones, just under 80% seen once. This sequence joins TRBV20-1 and TRBJ2-3, with D unresolved. The clonotype comes from a human donor with chronic lymphocytic leukemia. Specimen: PBMCs, collected before ibrutinib treatment. The CDR3 coding sequence is TGCAGTGCTGGGATGGGGGATACGCAGTATTTT. This translates into CSAGMGDTQYF.